The T cell receptor (beta chain) described here comes from a study of T cells in Graves' hyperthyroidism and ophthalmopathy. The overall study: Peripheral blood was collected at initial diagnosis, before any treatment. Findings of the study overall: Most expanded thyroid clonotypes above 0.001 recurred in blood.

The CDR3 spans 16 residues. The trim removed 0 bases at V and 0 bases at J, leaving 5 bases unmatched. The germline CDR1 and CDR2 sequences are DFQATT and SNEGSKA (reference sequence). This clonotype was observed many times. The antigen is unknown. Authors of the study amplified TCR beta CDR3 regions from RNA transcripts. In the first-round RT-PCR of the TCR CDR3, the HTBI primer set was used. TCRdb redid the calling of the multiplex PCR reads with MiXCR, one entry per CDR3 protein. The sample consists of around 250,000 distinct CDR3 sequences, approximately 23% of them appearing once. Using approximately 10 ml of fresh peripheral blood, PBMCs were prepared.

This TCR was sampled from a woman aged 35 to 49 with Graves' ophthalmopathy. The rearrangement uses TRBV20-1 and TRBJ1-1, with TRBD1 identical over 9 bases. Material for sequencing was blood. CDR3 nucleotide sequence: TGCAGTGCTAGAGACCCCGGACAGGGGTTGAACACTGAAGCTTTCTTT. Protein product: CSARDPGQGLNTEAFF.